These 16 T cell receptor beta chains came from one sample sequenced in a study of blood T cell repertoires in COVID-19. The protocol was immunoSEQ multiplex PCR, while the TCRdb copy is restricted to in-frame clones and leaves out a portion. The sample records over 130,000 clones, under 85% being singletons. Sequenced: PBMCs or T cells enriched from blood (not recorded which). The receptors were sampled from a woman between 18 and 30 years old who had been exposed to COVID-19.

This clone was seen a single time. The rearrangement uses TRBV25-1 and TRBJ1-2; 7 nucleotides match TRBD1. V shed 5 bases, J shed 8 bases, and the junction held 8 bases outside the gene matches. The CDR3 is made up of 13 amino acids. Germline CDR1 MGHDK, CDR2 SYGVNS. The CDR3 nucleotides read TGTGCCAGCAGTTACCGGGACAGTGGGGGCTACACCTTC. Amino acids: CASSYRDSGGYTF.

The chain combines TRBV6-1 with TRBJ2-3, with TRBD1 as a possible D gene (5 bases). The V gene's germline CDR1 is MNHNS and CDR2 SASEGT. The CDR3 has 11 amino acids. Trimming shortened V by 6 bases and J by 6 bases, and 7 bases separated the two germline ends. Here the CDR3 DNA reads TGTGCCAGCAGCTACAGGGATACGCAGTATTTT. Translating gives CASSYRDTQYF.

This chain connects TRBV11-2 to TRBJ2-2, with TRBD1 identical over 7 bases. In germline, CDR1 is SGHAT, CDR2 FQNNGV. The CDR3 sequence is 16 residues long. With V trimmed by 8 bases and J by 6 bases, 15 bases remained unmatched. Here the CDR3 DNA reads TGTGCCAGCCCCTTACCCCGAGGGGGCGCCGCCGGGGAGCTGTTTTTT. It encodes CASPLPRGGAAGELFF.

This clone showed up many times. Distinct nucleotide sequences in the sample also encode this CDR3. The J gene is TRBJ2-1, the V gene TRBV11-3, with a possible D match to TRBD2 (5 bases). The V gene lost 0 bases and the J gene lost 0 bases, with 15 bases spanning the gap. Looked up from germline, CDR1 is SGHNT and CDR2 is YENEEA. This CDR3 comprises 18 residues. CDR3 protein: CASSLDHGGSSSYNEQFF. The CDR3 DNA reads TGTGCCAGCAGCTTAGATCACGGAGGTTCAAGCTCCTACAATGAGCAGTTCTTC.

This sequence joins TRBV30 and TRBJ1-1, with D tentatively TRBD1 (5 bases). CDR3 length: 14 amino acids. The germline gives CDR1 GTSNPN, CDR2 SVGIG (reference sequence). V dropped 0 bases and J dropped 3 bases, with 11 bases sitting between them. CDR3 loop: CAWSVRGIDTEAFF. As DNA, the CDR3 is TGTGCCTGGAGTGTAAGGGGAATCGACACTGAAGCTTTCTTT.

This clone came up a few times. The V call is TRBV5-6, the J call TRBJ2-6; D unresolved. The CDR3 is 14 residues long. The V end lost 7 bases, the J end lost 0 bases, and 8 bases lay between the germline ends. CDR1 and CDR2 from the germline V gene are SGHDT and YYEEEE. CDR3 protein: CASSFPSGANVLTF. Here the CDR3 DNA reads TGTGCCAGCTCATTCCCCTCTGGGGCCAACGTCCTGACTTTC.

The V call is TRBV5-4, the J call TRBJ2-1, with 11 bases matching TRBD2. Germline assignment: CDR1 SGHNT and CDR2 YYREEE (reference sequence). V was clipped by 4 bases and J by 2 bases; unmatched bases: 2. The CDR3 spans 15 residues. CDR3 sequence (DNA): TGTGCCAGCAGCATAGCGGGAGGGACCTACAATGAGCAGTTCTTC. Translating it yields CASSIAGGTYNEQFF.

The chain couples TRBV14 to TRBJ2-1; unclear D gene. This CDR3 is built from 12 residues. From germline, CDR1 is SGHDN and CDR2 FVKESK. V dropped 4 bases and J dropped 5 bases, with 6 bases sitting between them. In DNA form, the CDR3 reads TGTGCCAGCAGCCCTTCCCACAATGAGCAGTTCTTC. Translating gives CASSPSHNEQFF.

The DNA of the CDR3 is TGTGCCAGCAGAACGACAGGGGGCACTGAAGCTTTCTTT. It codes for CASRTTGGTEAFF. The chain is built from TRBV12-3 or TRBV12-4 and TRBJ1-1; 9 bases are a match to TRBD1. J lost 4 bases, V lost 6 bases, and 3 bases had no gene match. The CDR3 sequence is 13 residues long.

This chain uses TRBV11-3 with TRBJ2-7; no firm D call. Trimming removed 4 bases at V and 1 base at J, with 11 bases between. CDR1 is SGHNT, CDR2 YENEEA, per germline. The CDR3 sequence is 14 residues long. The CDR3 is CASSYSQASYEQYF. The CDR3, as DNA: TGTGCCAGCAGCTATAGTCAGGCTTCCTACGAGCAGTACTTC.

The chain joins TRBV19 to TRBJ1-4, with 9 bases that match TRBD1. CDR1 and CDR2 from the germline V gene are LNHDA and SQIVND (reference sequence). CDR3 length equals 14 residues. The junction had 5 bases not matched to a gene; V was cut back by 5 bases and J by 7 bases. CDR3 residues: CASSYTGGSEKLFF. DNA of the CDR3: TGTGCCAGTAGTTATACAGGGGGCAGTGAAAAACTGTTTTTT.

This CDR3 is CASSVTDLRETQYF. The CDR3 DNA follows: TGTGCCAGCAGCGTTACAGATCTACGAGAGACCCAGTACTTC. The V gene is TRBV9, the J gene TRBJ2-5; no clear D. CDR3 length: 14 amino acids. Germline CDR1 reads SGDLS; CDR2 reads YYNGEE. Trimming removed 2 bases from V and 4 bases from J, with 12 bases in between.

In nucleotides, the CDR3 is TGTGCCAGCAGCTTACGAGGAGGGGAGCGCTCCGAGCAGTACTTC. It encodes CASSLRGGERSEQYF. The V call is TRBV7-9, the J call TRBJ2-7; TRBD2 is a possible D gene (6 bases). V was cut by 2 bases and J by 6 bases, with 17 bases left in between. CDR1 is SEHNR and CDR2 is FQNEAQ in the germline V gene (reference sequence). The CDR3 covers 15 residues.

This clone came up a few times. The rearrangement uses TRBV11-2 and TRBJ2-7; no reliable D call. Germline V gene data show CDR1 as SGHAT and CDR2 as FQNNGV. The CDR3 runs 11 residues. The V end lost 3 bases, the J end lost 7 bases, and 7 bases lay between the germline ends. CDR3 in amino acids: CASSFHREQYF. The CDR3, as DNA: TGTGCCAGCAGCTTTCACCGGGAGCAGTACTTC.

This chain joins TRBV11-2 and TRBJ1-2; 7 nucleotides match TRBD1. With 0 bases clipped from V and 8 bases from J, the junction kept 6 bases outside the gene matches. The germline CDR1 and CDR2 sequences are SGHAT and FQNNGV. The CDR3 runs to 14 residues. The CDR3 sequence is CASSLDDRDGGYTF. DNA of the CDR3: TGTGCCAGCAGCTTAGACGACAGGGACGGAGGCTACACCTTC.

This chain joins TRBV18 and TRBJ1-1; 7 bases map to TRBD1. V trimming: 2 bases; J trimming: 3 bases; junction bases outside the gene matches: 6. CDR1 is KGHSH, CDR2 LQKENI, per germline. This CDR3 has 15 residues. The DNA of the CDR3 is TGTGCCAGCTCACCAACTACCAGGGGGGACACTGAAGCTTTCTTT. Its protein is CASSPTTRGDTEAFF.